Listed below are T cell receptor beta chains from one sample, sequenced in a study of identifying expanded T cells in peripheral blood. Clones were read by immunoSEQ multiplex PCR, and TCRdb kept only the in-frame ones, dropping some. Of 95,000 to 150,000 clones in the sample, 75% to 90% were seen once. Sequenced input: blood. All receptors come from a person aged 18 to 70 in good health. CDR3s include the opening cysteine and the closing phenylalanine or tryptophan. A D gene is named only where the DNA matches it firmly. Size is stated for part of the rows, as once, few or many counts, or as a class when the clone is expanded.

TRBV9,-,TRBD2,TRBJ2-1,TGTGCCAGCAGCGTAGAGGGCGGGGGGACCACTGAGCAGTTCTTC,CASSVEGGGTTEQFF
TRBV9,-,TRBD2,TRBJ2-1,TGTGCCAGCAGCGCTCCTCGCGGGGGGGCCGATGAGCAGTTCTTC,CASSAPRGGADEQFF
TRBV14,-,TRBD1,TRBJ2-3,TGTGCCAGCAGCCGACAAAAGGGGGCGCGTACAGATACGCAGTATTTT,CASSRQKGARTDTQYF
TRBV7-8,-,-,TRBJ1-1,TGTGCCAGCAGCTTAGAACGACAGAAGGATGCAAAAGCTTTCTTT,CASSLERQKDAKAFF
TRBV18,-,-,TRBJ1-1,TGTGCCAGCTCACCACAGGAGGGCAACACTGAAGCTTTCTTT,CASSPQEGNTEAFF
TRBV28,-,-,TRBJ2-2,TGTGCCAGCATCCAAGGACTGCTAACTTCCACCGGGGAGCTGTTTTTT,CASIQGLLTSTGELFF
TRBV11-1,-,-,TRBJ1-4,TGTGCCAGCAGCTTCGAGAACAGGCCTAATGAAAAACTGTTTTTT,CASSFENRPNEKLFF
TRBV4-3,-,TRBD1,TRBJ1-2,TGCGCCAGCAGCCAGCGGACAGGGAGGATGGATGGCTACACCTTC,CASSQRTGRMDGYTF
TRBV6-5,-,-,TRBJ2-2,TGTGCCAGCAGTTCTTTCAGGGGAAACACCGGGGAGCTGTTTTTT,CASSSFRGNTGELFF
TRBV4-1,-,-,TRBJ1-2,TGCGCCAGCAGCCAAGGGCTCTATGGCTACACCTTC,CASSQGLYGYTF
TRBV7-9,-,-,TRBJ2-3,TGTGCCAGCAGCTTAGTCCCGTCAGTCGGATTT,CASSLVPSVGF
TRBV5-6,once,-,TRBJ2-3,TGTGCCAGCAGCTGGGGGGATACGCAGTATTTT,CASSWGDTQYF
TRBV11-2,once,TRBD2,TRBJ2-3,TGTGCCAGCAGCTTAGGGGCGGGGGGCAGCACAGATACGCAGTATTTT,CASSLGAGGSTDTQYF
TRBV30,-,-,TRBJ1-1,TGTGCCGGAATTGGCATTCGAAACGGGAGCACTGAAGCTTTCTTT,CAGIGIRNGSTEAFF
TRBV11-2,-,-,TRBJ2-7,TGTGCCAGCAGCGGGTCAGGGGACTACGAGCAGTACTTC,CASSGSGDYEQYF